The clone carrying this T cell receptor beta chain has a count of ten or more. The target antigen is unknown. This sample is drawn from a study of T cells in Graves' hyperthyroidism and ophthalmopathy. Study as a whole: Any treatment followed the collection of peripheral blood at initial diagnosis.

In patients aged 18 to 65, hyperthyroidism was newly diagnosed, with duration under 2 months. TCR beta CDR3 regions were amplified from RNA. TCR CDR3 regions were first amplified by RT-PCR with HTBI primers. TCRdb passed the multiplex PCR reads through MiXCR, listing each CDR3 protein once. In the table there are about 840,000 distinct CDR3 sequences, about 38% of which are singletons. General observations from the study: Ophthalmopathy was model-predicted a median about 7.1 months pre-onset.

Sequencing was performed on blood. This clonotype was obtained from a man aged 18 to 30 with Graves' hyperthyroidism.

The chain's CDR3 is CATSGPGSNTEAFF. CDR3 in DNA: TGTGCCACCAGCGGCCCAGGGTCGAACACTGAAGCTTTCTTT. The chain links TRBV15 to TRBJ1-1, with D tentatively TRBD1 (5 bases). V gave up 5 bases and J gave up 1 base, with 11 bases separating them. The CDR3 is made up of 14 amino acids. In germline, CDR1 is LNHNV, CDR2 YYDKDF (reference sequence).